This TCR beta chain was recovered during a study of identical twins. TCRdb re-analysed the 5' RACE reads in MiXCR, keeping a single row per CDR3 protein. The table records roughly 540,000 distinct CDR3 sequences, 22% of them present only once. This CDR3 is 14 amino acids long. With 3 bases removed from V and 1 base from J, the gap between germline ends came to 10 bases. CDR1 and CDR2 (germline): KGHSH, LQKENI. This clonotype was counted only a few times. These records were also assigned to another study, of T cells expressing NK-cell markers.

This receptor was obtained from a woman between 18 and 30 years old in good health. V usage is TRBV18 and J usage is TRBJ2-7; D tentatively fits TRBD1 or TRBD2 (6 bases each). Sequencing input: CD4+ T cells sorted from blood. CDR3 nucleotide sequence: TGTGCCAGCTCACCGAGGGGGGCGTCCTACGAGCAGTACTTC. This gives the protein CASSPRGASYEQYF. The whole variable domain, remainder taken from reference TRBV18 and TRBJ2-7, is NAGVMQNPRHLVRRRGQEARLRCSPMKGHSHVYWYRQLPEEGLKFMVYLQKENIIDESGMPKERFSAEFPKEGPSILRIQQVVRGDSAAYFCASSPRGASYEQYFGPGTRLTVT.